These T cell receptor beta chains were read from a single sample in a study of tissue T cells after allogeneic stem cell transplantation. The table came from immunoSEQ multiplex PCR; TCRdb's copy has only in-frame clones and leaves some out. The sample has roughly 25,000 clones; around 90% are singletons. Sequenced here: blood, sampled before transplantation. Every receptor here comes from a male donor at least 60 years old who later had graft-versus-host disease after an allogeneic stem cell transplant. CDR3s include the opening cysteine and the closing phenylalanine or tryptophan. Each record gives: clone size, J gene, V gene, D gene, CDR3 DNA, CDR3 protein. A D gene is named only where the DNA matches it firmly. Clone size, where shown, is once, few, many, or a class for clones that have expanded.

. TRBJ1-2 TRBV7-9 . TGTGCCAGCAGCTTGGGGTTTGGTGGCTACACCTTC CASSLGFGGYTF
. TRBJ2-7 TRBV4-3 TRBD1 TGCGCCAGCAGCCAGCCCAGGGGGGAGCAGTACTTC CASSQPRGEQYF
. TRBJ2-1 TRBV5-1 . TGCGCCAGCAGCCTGGGGGAGTTATTGAATGAGCAGTTCTTC CASSLGELLNEQFF
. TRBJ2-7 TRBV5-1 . TGCGCCAGCTCGGAGTTTGCCGAGCAGTACTTC CASSEFAEQYF
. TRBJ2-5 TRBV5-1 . TGCGCCAGCAGCTTGCAGTTGTCGGACCGAGGGGCCCAGTACTTC CASSLQLSDRGAQYF
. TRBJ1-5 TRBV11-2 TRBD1 TGTGCCAGCAGCTCCTTACAGGGGGTAGGTCAGCCCCAGCATTTT CASSSLQGVGQPQHF
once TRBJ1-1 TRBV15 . TGTGCCACCAGCAGAGACACCACCCATCGGAACACTGAAGCTTTCTTT CATSRDTTHRNTEAFF
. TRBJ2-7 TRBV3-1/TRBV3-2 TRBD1 TGTGCCAGCAGCCAAGGGGACAGGAAGACCTACGAGCAGTACTTC CASSQGDRKTYEQYF
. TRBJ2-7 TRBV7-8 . TGTGCCAGCAGCTTAGACCGGGAGCAGTACTTC CASSLDREQYF
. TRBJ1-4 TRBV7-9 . TGTGCCAGCAGCTGGGGGAGCCCAAGGGATGAAAAACTGTTTTTT CASSWGSPRDEKLFF
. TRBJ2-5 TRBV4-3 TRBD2 TGCGCCAGCAGCCCCCGACTAGCGGCGTTAGGAACCCAGTACTTC CASSPRLAALGTQYF
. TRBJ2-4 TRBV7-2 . TGTGCCAGCAGCTTAGGCGGGACAGCCAAAAACATTCAGTACTTC CASSLGGTAKNIQYF
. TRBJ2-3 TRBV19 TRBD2 TGTGCCAGTACCAAACTAGCGGGAGGCCGCGGGACAGATACGCAGTATTTT CASTKLAGGRGTDTQYF
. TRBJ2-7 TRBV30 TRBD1 TGTGCCTGGGCCGGGACAGGGGGCCTCTACGAGCAGTACTTC CAWAGTGGLYEQYF
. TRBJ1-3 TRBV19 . TGTGCCAGTAGTGTTTCACCCAGCTCTGGAAACACCATATATTTT CASSVSPSSGNTIYF
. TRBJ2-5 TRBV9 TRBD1 TGTGCCAGCAGCTTAGGGACAGGGGTGTACCAAGAGACCCAGTACTTC CASSLGTGVYQETQYF
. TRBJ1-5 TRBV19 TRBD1 TGTGCCAGTAGTAGAAGACAGGGGGCGAGCAATCAGCCCCAGCATTTT CASSRRQGASNQPQHF
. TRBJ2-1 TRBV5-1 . TGCGCCAGCAGCTTGGAGGGTATAACCTACAATGAGCAGTTCTTC CASSLEGITYNEQFF
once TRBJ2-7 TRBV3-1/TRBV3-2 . TGTGCCAGCAGCCAACTTCGAGTTCCCTACGAGCAGTACTTC CASSQLRVPYEQYF
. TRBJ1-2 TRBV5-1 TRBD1 TGCGCCAGCAGCTCAGGGGGAGGCTATGGCTACACCTTC CASSSGGGYGYTF
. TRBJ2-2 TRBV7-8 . TGTGCCAGCAGCTTAGCTGGGACCGGGGAGCTGTTTTTT CASSLAGTGELFF
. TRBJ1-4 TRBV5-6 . TGTGCCAGCCGTTTCCAGGATCGCCCTAATGAAAAACTGTTTTTT CASRFQDRPNEKLFF